A selection of T cell receptor beta chains follows, all from one sample in a study of siplizumab effects on memory and regulatory T cells. Assay: immunoSEQ multiplex PCR; the TCRdb copy retains only in-frame clones and omits some. This table holds about 100,000 clones, approximately 92% found once. The source material was CD4+ T cells sorted from blood. The source of these receptors is a human donor in good health. Both conserved end residues are trimmed from each CDR3. The order of the fields is CDR3 protein, V gene.

cdr3_aa: ASSSPPSGSYGYT; v_call: TRBV6-5
cdr3_aa: ASSPRDRRAF; v_call: TRBV7-2
cdr3_aa: ASSVGGQLNTEAF; v_call: TRBV9
cdr3_aa: ASGSEPTTGAYNEQF; v_call: TRBV12-5
cdr3_aa: ASSRGGANVLT; v_call: TRBV7-9
cdr3_aa: AISESAVVYGYT; v_call: TRBV10-3
cdr3_aa: ASSLGTSGYSGELF; v_call: TRBV7-9
cdr3_aa: ASSPWAPQSSEQY; v_call: TRBV6-1
cdr3_aa: ASFGTLNTEAF; v_call: TRBV6-5
cdr3_aa: ASSGQGVHEQF; v_call: TRBV5-4
cdr3_aa: ASSLRRLAGGPEQF; v_call: TRBV28
cdr3_aa: ASSPQQGKYNEQF; v_call: TRBV5-1
cdr3_aa: ASSLAGGRARGAETQY; v_call: TRBV5-4
cdr3_aa: ASSTQGSGNTIY; v_call: TRBV28
cdr3_aa: ASSPDSGGALRNEQF; v_call: TRBV7-2
cdr3_aa: ASSYGRGGGYT; v_call: TRBV6-5
cdr3_aa: ASSPGVSGELF; v_call: TRBV7-3
cdr3_aa: ASSFPGATGSTDTQY; v_call: TRBV5-6
cdr3_aa: SVSTAYEQY; v_call: TRBV29-1
cdr3_aa: ASKTAGTTDTQY; v_call: TRBV5-1
cdr3_aa: ASSLLGTGDTDTQY; v_call: TRBV5-1
cdr3_aa: ASKTGATVNQPQH; v_call: TRBV6-5
cdr3_aa: ASSLLRQKNTGELF; v_call: TRBV7-2
cdr3_aa: ASSGAGHQEKLF; v_call: TRBV28
cdr3_aa: ASSLMDGAYEQY; v_call: TRBV7-9
cdr3_aa: ASSLAFGGQLEAF; v_call: TRBV7-2
cdr3_aa: ASSPGFNYGYT; v_call: TRBV7-9
cdr3_aa: ASSRGLANSYEQY; v_call: TRBV14
cdr3_aa: ASSLGPGPFGGELF; v_call: TRBV7-2
cdr3_aa: SVEASADTQY; v_call: TRBV29-1
cdr3_aa: ASSFSRRLADTDTQY; v_call: TRBV5-1
cdr3_aa: ASRDPTFNQPQH; v_call: TRBV28
cdr3_aa: ASSRYRVNQPQH; v_call: TRBV6-5
cdr3_aa: ASSSSGGENYGYT; v_call: TRBV7-9
cdr3_aa: ASNSGTSAETQY; v_call: TRBV19
cdr3_aa: ASSEAPRPLGGNTIY; v_call: TRBV6-1
cdr3_aa: ASSQLQRQTNTGELF; v_call: TRBV14
cdr3_aa: ASVAVGGAGEQF; v_call: TRBV12-5
cdr3_aa: ASSPGSGHNEQF; v_call: TRBV2
cdr3_aa: ASSLAWAGGSEQF; v_call: TRBV5-4
cdr3_aa: SVERAGGGYT; v_call: TRBV29-1
cdr3_aa: ATSRASETQY; v_call: TRBV15
cdr3_aa: ASSTGTPSQEQF; v_call: TRBV6-5
cdr3_aa: AWSPRDRGYSPLH; v_call: TRBV30
cdr3_aa: ASSTEDNSPLH; v_call: TRBV19
cdr3_aa: ASSRLTGVGEKLF; v_call: TRBV9
cdr3_aa: ASSVGWDGTEAF; v_call: TRBV9
cdr3_aa: ASSIVTGPAF; v_call: TRBV19
cdr3_aa: ASQGPWNTEAF; v_call: TRBV5-4
cdr3_aa: ASSLSEGTQY; v_call: TRBV7-3
cdr3_aa: ASSVEGAREKLF; v_call: TRBV9
cdr3_aa: ASSSGRRELF; v_call: TRBV7-2
cdr3_aa: ASSLEMNTEAF; v_call: TRBV7-9
cdr3_aa: ASSPQVRDTQY; v_call: TRBV5-1
cdr3_aa: ASSLSLGEIYQPQH; v_call: TRBV5-6
cdr3_aa: ATSRARIAF; v_call: TRBV15
cdr3_aa: ASSFGRGVHQENTGELF; v_call: TRBV7-9
cdr3_aa: ASSGQAPPEQY; v_call: TRBV28
cdr3_aa: ASSYGHPETQY; v_call: TRBV6-5
cdr3_aa: ASSVFRAGLIWDTGELF; v_call: TRBV6-1